Listed here are 13 T cell receptor beta chains from one sample, sequenced in a study of OX40 agonist ivuxolimab in advanced cancers. Only in-frame clones appear in the TCRdb table, and some are missing; sequencing was by immunoSEQ multiplex PCR. The sample yields 65,000 to 80,000 clones, about 84% seen once. Sequencing used CD4+ or CD8+ T cells sorted from blood, obtained in a trial of the OX40 agonist ivuxolimab. These receptors were collected from an adult with an advanced solid tumor such as melanoma, head and neck, liver or kidney cancer.

This chain links TRBV28 with TRBJ1-2; D is ambiguous. The germline V and J ends were trimmed by 4 bases and 10 bases, with 19 bases remaining between them. Looked up from germline, CDR1 is MDHEN and CDR2 is SYDVKM. The CDR3 covers 14 residues. The chain's CDR3 is CASSSLGPIQYYTF. The CDR3, as DNA: TGTGCCAGCAGTTCCTTAGGGCCTATCCAATACTACACCTTC.

The chain carries TRBV7-2 and TRBJ2-5; D might be TRBD2 (6 bases). The germline V gene has CDR1 SGHTA and CDR2 FQGNSA. The CDR3 has 13 amino acids. Trimming shortened V by 5 bases and J by 2 bases, and 9 bases separated the two germline ends. CDR3 sequence: CASSPGEQETQYF. CDR3 nucleotides: TGTGCCAGCAGCCCGGGAGAACAAGAGACCCAGTACTTC.

The chain has TRBV6-1 and TRBJ2-7; D is possibly TRBD2 (5 bases). Trimming pared 3 bases from V and 6 bases from J, leaving 15 bases between. CDR3 length: 14 residues. Germline V lookup: CDR1 MNHNS, CDR2 SASEGT. CDR3 coding DNA: TGTGCCAGCAGTGACCAGAGGAGGAACTCCGAGCAGTACGTC. Protein product: CASSDQRRNSEQYV.

This chain connects TRBV28 to TRBJ1-4, with a weak D call TRBD1 (6 bases). The CDR3 sequence is 16 residues long. Trimming cost V 3 bases and J 8 bases, with 19 bases left between them. Germline V gives CDR1 MDHEN, CDR2 SYDVKM. This chain's CDR3 is CASSFRRGTPEEKLFF. In nucleotides, the CDR3 is TGTGCCAGCAGTTTCCGCCGAGGGACACCGGAGGAAAAACTGTTTTTT.

The chain joins TRBV4-1 to TRBJ1-1, with D uncertain. Trimming removed 0 bases from V and 0 bases from J, with 2 bases in between. Looked up from germline, CDR1 is MGHRA and CDR2 is YSYEKL. CDR3 length: 13 residues. For the CDR3, the DNA is TGCGCCAGCAGCCAAGAACTGAACACTGAAGCTTTCTTT. The encoded protein is CASSQELNTEAFF.

V is TRBV6-1 and J is TRBJ1-2, with D possibly TRBD1 on 5 matching bases. CDR3 length: 15 amino acids. In germline, CDR1 is MNHNS, CDR2 SASEGT. With 5 bases removed from V and 7 bases from J, the gap between germline ends came to 20 bases. The CDR3 reads CASSPIPGPLSGYTF. As DNA, the CDR3 is TGTGCCAGCAGTCCCATTCCGGGACCTCTGTCTGGCTACACCTTC.

The chain combines TRBV5-6 with TRBJ1-1, with D unclear. The CDR3 totals 14 residues. The V end was cut by 4 bases, the J end by 3 bases, with 13 bases between. Germline V gives CDR1 SGHDT, CDR2 YYEEEE. The CDR3 is CASSVAGGYTEAFF. In DNA form, the CDR3 reads TGTGCCAGCAGCGTAGCGGGTGGCTACACTGAAGCTTTCTTT.

This chain links TRBV7-9 with TRBJ2-5; D gene ambiguous. Per the germline V gene, CDR1 is SEHNR and CDR2 is FQNEAQ (reference sequence). Between the trimmed V and J ends, which lost 2 bases and 5 bases, there was a span of 9 bases. The CDR3 has 13 amino acids. In nucleotides, the CDR3 is TGTGCCAGCAGCTTAATTTTCGGGGAGACCCAGTACTTC. This codes for CASSLIFGETQYF.

The chain carries TRBV7-2 and TRBJ2-1; D is uncertain. The CDR3 is made up of 16 amino acids. From germline, CDR1 is SGHTA and CDR2 FQGNSA. The ends were cut back, 5 bases at V and 0 bases at J, with 14 bases in the middle. As DNA, the CDR3 is TGTGCCAGCAGCACGCAGGATTTCTTCTCCTACAATGAGCAGTTCTTC. Protein: CASSTQDFFSYNEQFF.

The rearrangement links TRBV18 to TRBJ2-5; 11 bases map to TRBD2. The CDR3 spans 17 residues. Per the germline V gene, CDR1 is KGHSH and CDR2 is LQKENI. V was clipped by 3 bases and J by 3 bases; unmatched bases: 9. The chain's CDR3 is CASSPAHSGRVEETQYF. CDR3 nucleotide sequence: TGTGCCAGCTCACCTGCCCATAGCGGGAGGGTAGAAGAGACCCAGTACTTC. The full variable domain, rest sourced from reference TRBV18 and TRBJ2-5, is NAGVMQNPRHLVRRRGQEARLRCSPMKGHSHVYWYRQLPEEGLKFMVYLQKENIIDESGMPKERFSAEFPKEGPSILRIQQVVRGDSAAYFCASSPAHSGRVEETQYFGPGTRLLVL.

This chain connects TRBV28 to TRBJ1-1; D is unclear. There are 16 residues in the CDR3. The germline V and J ends were trimmed by 2 bases and 0 bases, with 13 bases remaining between them. CDR1 is MDHEN, CDR2 SYDVKM, per germline. The CDR3 here is CASSLGSPGMNTEAFF. The CDR3 nucleotides are TGTGCCAGCAGTTTAGGGTCTCCTGGGATGAACACTGAAGCTTTCTTT.

The chain links TRBV28 to TRBJ2-1; 10 positions match TRBD2. This CDR3 has 17 residues. With 3 bases clipped from V and 5 bases from J, the junction kept 10 bases outside the gene matches. Germline V gene lookup returns CDR1 MDHEN and CDR2 SYDVKM. The CDR3 loop is CASSFPEAGGIDNEQFF. In DNA, the CDR3 is TGTGCCAGCAGTTTCCCCGAAGCGGGGGGGATTGACAATGAGCAGTTCTTC.

The J gene is TRBJ2-7, the V gene TRBV11-2, with D uncertain. The CDR3 contains 16 residues. V shed 5 bases and J shed 2 bases, with 19 bases lying between them. Germline CDR1 is SGHAT and CDR2 is FQNNGV. CDR3 residues: CASSPIGRQRAYEQYF. CDR3 sequence (DNA): TGTGCCAGCAGCCCCATCGGCCGGCAGCGAGCCTACGAGCAGTACTTC.